Given below is one TCR beta chain in context. Its antigen is still unknown. The input lacks base qualities; no much larger clone sits a single base away. This entry comes from a study of CD4 T cells in relation to SARS-CoV-2 and coronaviruses (dated by TCRdb to 2020 to 2022). At the level of the whole study: HLA restriction was mapped for shared crossreactive spike epitopes using patient-derived lymphoblastoid cell lines. Memory CD4+ T cell crossreactivity between SARS-CoV-2 and common cold coronavirus spike proteins was assessed at the TCR clonotype level in the study. Samples from a few pre-COVID donors and the naive versus memory experiments were sequenced with the Adaptive Biotechnologies TCR-sequencing kit; other data were Illumina-based. For other donors in the study, expansion assays were sequenced with a different, Illumina-based TCR-beta assay. General conclusions and limits of the study: Naive versus memory sequencing indicated the assay detects memory recall responses rather than primary responses primed during culture. Crossreactive clones showed significantly weaker SARS-CoV-2-driven expansion than monoreactive clones, consistent with antigenic imprinting. No donor contributed both pre-pandemic and post-infection samples, which limited tracing the source of pre-existing responses. The study was constrained by small numbers of patients and of tested TCRs. Roughly 64% of donors had memory CD4+ clonotypes that crossrecognized SARS-CoV-2 and at least one common cold coronavirus spike. Crossreactivity analysis was centred on spike protein, so crossreactivity against other viral proteins was not assessed.

CD4+ T cells from unexposed donors were collected before the COVID-19 pandemic (2011-2018). Naive and memory CD4+ T cells were separated from cryopreserved PBMCs through CD4 enrichment, which was followed by EasySep naive CD4+ T cell enrichment. Leukapheresis product for the unexposed donors was bought commercially. Ficoll-Paque PLUS gradient centrifugation was used to isolate PBMCs from leukapheresis product or whole blood. PBMCs were either cryopreserved at -140°C or used fresh in the expansion assay. The QIAamp Micro DNA Kit was used to extract genomic DNA from the CD4+ T cells. The germline V gene gives CDR1 as SNHLY and CDR2 as FYNNEI. V drops 10 bases and J drops 6 bases, leaving 9 bases in between. The CDR3 measures 11 amino acids from cysteine to phenylalanine. Only the CDR3 DNA is retained, 33 bases long and in frame from the first base. Deep-resolution immunoSEQ TCR-beta sequencing was performed on DNA from uncultured naive and memory CD4+ T cells. The original pipeline was this. During preprocessing, nonproductive sequences were removed, along with CDR3s that did not begin with C, did not end with F or W, or were shorter than 7 amino acids. Cultured and uncultured naive and memory CD4+ repertoires were searched for previously identified spike- and CEF-reactive CDR3s. CDR3 homology was measured as pairwise Levenshtein distance, computed with the stringdist R package after trimming three terminal residues from each end. The clones in this table, taken by TCRdb from immuneACCESS, are in-frame only. Not every clone is retained; where verified, under half of the shortfall comes from an unresolved V gene, and the cause of the rest is unknown. Clone size and the V and J calls come from that table; the DNA yielded D and trimming. Recorded for this sample are 60,000 to 80,000 clones; over 80% of them occurred a single time. The ten largest account for 1.5% to 2% of the sample.

Sequencing used memory CD4+ T cells from PBMCs. The sample's cell subset or site label, decoded: memory (non-naive) CD4+ T cells. This receptor was obtained from a human donor in good health. The chain is made from TRBV2 and TRBJ2-2; the D gene cannot be named for sure. At the DNA level, the sequence is TGTGCCACGTCCCGGGCCGGGGAGCTGTTTTTT. The translation is CATSRAGELFF.